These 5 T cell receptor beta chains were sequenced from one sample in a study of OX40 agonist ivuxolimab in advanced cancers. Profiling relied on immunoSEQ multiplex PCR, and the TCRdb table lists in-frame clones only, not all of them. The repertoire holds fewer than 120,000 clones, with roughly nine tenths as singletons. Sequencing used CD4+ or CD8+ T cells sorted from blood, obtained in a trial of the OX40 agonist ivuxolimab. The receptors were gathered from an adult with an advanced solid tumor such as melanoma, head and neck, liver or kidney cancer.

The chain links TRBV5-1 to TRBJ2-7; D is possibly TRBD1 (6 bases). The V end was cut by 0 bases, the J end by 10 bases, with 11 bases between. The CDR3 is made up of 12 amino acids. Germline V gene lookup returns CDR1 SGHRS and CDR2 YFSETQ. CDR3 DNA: TGCGCCAGCAGCTTGGCAGAGGGACAACAGTACTTC. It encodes CASSLAEGQQYF.

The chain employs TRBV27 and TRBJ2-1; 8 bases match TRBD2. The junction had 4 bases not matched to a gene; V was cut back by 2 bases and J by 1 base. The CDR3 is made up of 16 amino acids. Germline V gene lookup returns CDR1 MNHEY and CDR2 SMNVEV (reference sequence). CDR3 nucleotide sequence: TGTGCCAGCAGTTTACGGCGGGGGGTATCCTACAATGAGCAGTTCTTC. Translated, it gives CASSLRRGVSYNEQFF.

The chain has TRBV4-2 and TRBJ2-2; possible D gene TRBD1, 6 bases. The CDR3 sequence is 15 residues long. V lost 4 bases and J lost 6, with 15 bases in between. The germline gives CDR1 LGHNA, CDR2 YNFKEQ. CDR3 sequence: CASSPQPQGAGELFF. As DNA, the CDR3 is TGTGCCAGCAGCCCTCAACCACAGGGAGCCGGGGAGCTGTTTTTT.

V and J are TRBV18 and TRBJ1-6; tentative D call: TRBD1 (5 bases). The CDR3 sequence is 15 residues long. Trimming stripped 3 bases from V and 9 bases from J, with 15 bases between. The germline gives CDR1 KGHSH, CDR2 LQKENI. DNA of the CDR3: TGTGCCAGCTCACCGCAGGGCCTCGAAGGTTCACCCCTCCACTTT. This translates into CASSPQGLEGSPLHF.

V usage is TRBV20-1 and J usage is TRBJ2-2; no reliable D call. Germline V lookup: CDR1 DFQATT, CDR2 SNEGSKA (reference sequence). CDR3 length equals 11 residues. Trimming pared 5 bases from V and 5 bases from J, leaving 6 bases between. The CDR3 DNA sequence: TGCAGTGCTCCGGGTACCGGGGAGCTGTTTTTT. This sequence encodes CSAPGTGELFF.